Listed below are T cell receptor beta chains from one sample, sequenced in a study of OX40 agonist ivuxolimab in advanced cancers. Generated by immunoSEQ multiplex PCR, the TCRdb table keeps only in-frame clones and is missing some. The sample gives several thousand clones, around three quarters of which show up once; under 20% is in the top ten. The material sequenced was CD4+ or CD8+ T cells sorted from blood, taken in a trial of the OX40 agonist ivuxolimab. The receptor set was obtained from an adult with an advanced solid tumor such as melanoma, head and neck, liver or kidney cancer. CDR3s include the opening cysteine and the closing phenylalanine or tryptophan. A D gene is named only where the DNA matches it firmly. Size is omitted from some rows. Given values are once, few, many or a class for expanded clones.

CDR3 protein,CDR3 DNA,D gene,clone size,V gene,J gene
CASSLQTQGYEQYF,TGCGCCAGCAGCCTACAAACACAGGGCTACGAGCAGTACTTC,NA,once,TRBV4-1,TRBJ2-7
CGSAPPGSSTDTQYF,TGTGGCAGCGCACCACCCGGATCTAGCACAGATACGCAGTATTTT,NA,NA,TRBV7-9,TRBJ2-3
CATQTSAEAFF,TGTGCCACCCAAACGAGCGCTGAAGCTTTCTTT,NA,NA,TRBV27,TRBJ1-1
CASSDARNQPQHF,TGTGCCAGCAGTGATGCGAGGAATCAGCCCCAGCATTTT,NA,NA,TRBV2,TRBJ1-5
CASSYQPPGNEQYF,TGTGCCAGCAGTTACCAACCCCCCGGGAACGAGCAGTACTTC,NA,NA,TRBV6-5,TRBJ2-7
CASRGRGGPETQYF,TGTGCCAGCAGAGGGCGGGGGGGCCCGGAGACCCAGTACTTC,TRBD2,NA,TRBV7-8,TRBJ2-5
CASSAAGAGTGELFF,TGTGCCAGCAGCGCAGCGGGGGCGGGCACCGGGGAGCTGTTTTTT,TRBD2,few,TRBV7-9,TRBJ2-2
CASAGADEKLFF,TGTGCCAGCGCAGGCGCGGATGAAAAACTGTTTTTT,NA,once,TRBV11-3,TRBJ1-4
CASSLTTSGGFSYEQYF,TGTGCCAGCAGCCTTACTACTAGCGGGGGTTTCTCCTACGAGCAGTACTTC,TRBD2,NA,TRBV4-2,TRBJ2-7
CASSDPGGQADTQYF,TGTGCCAGCAGTGATCCGGGGGGGCAAGCAGATACGCAGTATTTT,TRBD2,NA,TRBV2,TRBJ2-3
CASSLEKGARAFF,TGTGCCAGCAGCTTGGAAAAGGGGGCGCGGGCTTTCTTT,TRBD1,NA,TRBV5-6,TRBJ1-1
CASSVGGGELFF,TGTGCCAGCAGCGTAGGAGGCGGGGAGCTGTTTTTT,NA,NA,TRBV9,TRBJ2-2
CATRTLVNSPLHF,TGTGCCACCCGGACCTTAGTTAATTCACCCCTCCACTTT,NA,NA,TRBV6-1,TRBJ1-6